This note documents a single T cell receptor (beta chain) sequence. As yet, its antigen is unknown. Sequencing used immunoSEQ multiplex PCR; TCRdb keeps in-frame clones, though not all of them. This table has some 150,000 clones, approximately 86% appearing once. The sample originates from a study of T cell responses to AZD1222 COVID-19 vaccine. Study-level results: White British ancestry dominated among donors, who included more females, and clonal diversity was possibly underestimated. The number of AZD1222 recipients seropositive at baseline was only five or six. Repertoires were obtained solely post-peak T cell response. Nearly half of spike-specific TCRs reportedly target variant regions that are unmutated in the B.1.351 and B.1.1.7 variants.

The length of the CDR3 is 15 residues. Germline CDR1 reads SGHRS; CDR2 reads YFSETQ. V shed 4 bases, J shed 8 bases, and the junction held 9 bases outside the gene matches. The sequence was collected from an adult who had recovered from COVID-19. The rearrangement uses TRBV5-1 and TRBJ2-2; 9 bases are shared with TRBD1. The specimen comprised peripheral blood, sampled after recovery from COVID-19. DNA of the CDR3: TGCGCCAGCAGCAGTCCAACAGGGGGCGTGGGGGAGCTGTTTTTT. Protein sequence: CASSSPTGGVGELFF.